The entry that follows covers one TCR beta chain sequence. Deletions cut 3 bases from V and 5 bases from J, with 11 bases between. CDR1 and CDR2 (germline): WNHNN, SYGVQD (reference sequence). CDR3 length equals 13 residues. CD45RO-negative, CCR7-positively selected cells formed the naive CD8 fraction, excluding terminally differentiated effector memory CD45RA+ cells. This sample stems from a study of shared clonotypes between healthy human individuals. Splitting of each subset's genomic DNA was done evenly across several immunoSEQ plates. Using immunoSEQ multiplex PCR, the repertoire was profiled, and TCRdb retains in-frame clones only, with some absent. This table has hundreds of thousands of clones, around 96% appearing once.

This chain joins TRBV10-1 and TRBJ2-7; D might be TRBD2 (6 bases). This clonotype was obtained from a woman in her 30s in good health. The sequenced sample was naive CD8+ T cells sorted from blood. The CDR3 spells CASSDTSTHEQYF. CDR3 nucleotide sequence: TGCGCCAGCAGTGATACTAGCACCCACGAGCAGTACTTC.